Listed below are T cell receptor beta chains from one sample, sequenced in a study of T cells in Graves' hyperthyroidism and ophthalmopathy. TCRdb reprocessed the multiplex PCR reads with MiXCR, giving one entry per CDR3 protein. The sample contains around 240,000 distinct CDR3 sequences, 13% to 15% of which appear only once. Material for sequencing was blood. The receptors derive from a woman in her thirties or forties with Graves' hyperthyroidism that later progressed to Graves' ophthalmopathy. The CDR3 runs from the conserved cysteine through the conserved F or W. The D gene is left open where the match is weak. Some rows mark clone size as missing; the rest say once, few, many or name a class of expanded clone.

CDR3aa: CASSFPKMGDKPSEQYF
CDR3nt: TGCGCCAGCAGCTTTCCCAAGATGGGGGATAAACCCTCCGAGCAGTACTTC
v_gene: TRBV5-1
d_gene: -
abundance: many
j_gene: TRBJ2-7

CDR3aa: CASSPYPGRGDSGYEQYF
CDR3nt: TGTGCCAGCAGCCCATACCCCGGTAGGGGGGATAGCGGCTACGAGCAGTACTTC
v_gene: TRBV6-1
d_gene: -
abundance: many
j_gene: TRBJ2-7

CDR3aa: CASSLLGTGTEAFF
CDR3nt: TGCGCCAGCAGCTTGCTGGGGACGGGCACTGAAGCTTTCTTT
v_gene: TRBV5-1
d_gene: -
abundance: many
j_gene: TRBJ1-1

CDR3aa: CASSRGWGRGLTSTDTQYF
CDR3nt: TGTGCCAGCAGCCGAGGTTGGGGAAGAGGTCTAACTAGCACAGATACGCAGTATTTT
v_gene: TRBV14
d_gene: -
abundance: many
j_gene: TRBJ2-3

CDR3aa: CASSISGTGPGAGGYTF
CDR3nt: TGTGCCAGCAGCATTTCCGGGACAGGGCCGGGGGCGGGCGGCTACACCTTC
v_gene: TRBV7-9
d_gene: TRBD1
abundance: -
j_gene: TRBJ1-2

CDR3aa: CASSQDSGEGNEQFF
CDR3nt: TGTGCCAGCAGCCAAGATTCAGGAGAGGGGAATGAGCAGTTCTTC
v_gene: TRBV3-1
d_gene: -
abundance: few
j_gene: TRBJ2-1

CDR3aa: CASSFKGANTEAFF
CDR3nt: TGTGCCAGCAGTTTTAAGGGGGCGAACACTGAAGCTTTCTTT
v_gene: TRBV27
d_gene: TRBD1
abundance: many
j_gene: TRBJ1-1

CDR3aa: CASLSLRNEQFF
CDR3nt: TGTGCCAGCCTATCTCTACGGAATGAGCAGTTCTTC
v_gene: TRBV6-2/TRBV6-3
d_gene: -
abundance: many
j_gene: TRBJ2-1

CDR3aa: CASSEGSSGNTIYF
CDR3nt: TGCGCCAGCAGTGAAGGGTCATCTGGAAACACCATATATTTT
v_gene: TRBV10-1
d_gene: -
abundance: few
j_gene: TRBJ1-3

CDR3aa: CASSPPERTGYGYTF
CDR3nt: TGTGCCAGCTCACCACCGGAACGAACCGGCTATGGCTACACCTTC
v_gene: TRBV18
d_gene: -
abundance: many
j_gene: TRBJ1-2

CDR3aa: CASSFIDRATGELFF
CDR3nt: TGTGCCAGCAGTTTTATCGACAGGGCGACCGGGGAGCTGTTTTTT
v_gene: TRBV28
d_gene: TRBD1
abundance: many
j_gene: TRBJ2-2

CDR3aa: CASSFRSLDSDTQYF
CDR3nt: TGTGCCAGCAGTTTTCGGTCCTTAGATTCTGATACGCAGTATTTT
v_gene: TRBV27
d_gene: -
abundance: many
j_gene: TRBJ2-3

CDR3aa: CASSYNRRGLGGRAVETQYF
CDR3nt: TGTGCCAGCAGTTACAACCGTCGCGGTCTCGGCGGGAGGGCCGTTGAGACCCAGTACTTC
v_gene: TRBV6-2/TRBV6-3
d_gene: TRBD2
abundance: many
j_gene: TRBJ2-5

CDR3aa: CASRPTDTPQETQYF
CDR3nt: TGTGCCAGCAGACCAACTGATACACCACAAGAGACCCAGTACTTC
v_gene: TRBV6-1
d_gene: -
abundance: many
j_gene: TRBJ2-5

CDR3aa: CASSPPEGALRDTQYF
CDR3nt: TGTGCCAGCTCTCCCCCCGAGGGGGCGCTTAGAGATACGCAGTATTTT
v_gene: TRBV18
d_gene: TRBD1
abundance: few
j_gene: TRBJ2-3

CDR3aa: CASTRGDTQYF
CDR3nt: TGTGCCAGCACAAGGGGGGATACGCAGTATTTT
v_gene: TRBV2
d_gene: -
abundance: few
j_gene: TRBJ2-3

CDR3aa: CASSYSRDLNTEAFF
CDR3nt: TGTGCCAGCAGTTACAGTCGGGACTTGAACACTGAAGCTTTCTTT
v_gene: TRBV6-5
d_gene: -
abundance: -
j_gene: TRBJ1-1

CDR3aa: CAWSSKDRMNTEAFF
CDR3nt: TGTGCCTGGAGTAGTAAAGACAGGATGAACACTGAAGCTTTCTTT
v_gene: TRBV30
d_gene: -
abundance: many
j_gene: TRBJ1-1

CDR3aa: CASRPTLAELYNEQFF
CDR3nt: TGTGCCAGCAGACCGACTCTAGCGGAACTTTACAATGAGCAGTTCTTC
v_gene: TRBV12-3/TRBV12-4
d_gene: TRBD2
abundance: many
j_gene: TRBJ2-1

CDR3aa: CASGPNLYNEQFF
CDR3nt: TGTGCCAGCGGGCCTAACCTATACAATGAGCAGTTCTTC
v_gene: TRBV6-2/TRBV6-3
d_gene: -
abundance: few
j_gene: TRBJ2-1

CDR3aa: CASSFSGTGGSGGYTF
CDR3nt: TGTGCCAGCAGTTTTTCCGGGACAGGGGGTTCGGGGGGCTACACCTTC
v_gene: TRBV28
d_gene: TRBD1
abundance: -
j_gene: TRBJ1-2

CDR3aa: CSAGSGTSGREDNEQFF
CDR3nt: TGCAGTGCTGGATCCGGGACTAGCGGGAGGGAAGACAATGAGCAGTTCTTC
v_gene: TRBV20-1
d_gene: TRBD2
abundance: many
j_gene: TRBJ2-1

CDR3aa: CAISPGGGGNQPQHF
CDR3nt: TGTGCCATCAGTCCAGGGGGTGGTGGCAATCAGCCCCAGCATTTT
v_gene: TRBV10-3
d_gene: TRBD1
abundance: many
j_gene: TRBJ1-5

CDR3aa: CASSSTGGDEKLFF
CDR3nt: TGTGCCAGCAGCTCGACAGGGGGCGATGAAAAACTGTTTTTT
v_gene: TRBV7-9
d_gene: TRBD1
abundance: -
j_gene: TRBJ1-4

CDR3aa: CASSLTARDRSNYGYTF
CDR3nt: TGTGCCAGCAGTTTAACGGCCAGGGACCGTAGTAACTATGGCTACACCTTC
v_gene: TRBV12-3/TRBV12-4
d_gene: -
abundance: many
j_gene: TRBJ1-2

CDR3aa: CASSQGGIYEQYF
CDR3nt: TGTGCCAGCAGCCAAGGAGGGATCTACGAGCAGTACTTC
v_gene: TRBV3-1
d_gene: -
abundance: many
j_gene: TRBJ2-7

CDR3aa: CASSSSPPGAGYEQYF
CDR3nt: TGTGCCAGCAGCTCCTCCCCCCCAGGGGCGGGATACGAGCAGTACTTC
v_gene: TRBV7-6
d_gene: -
abundance: many
j_gene: TRBJ2-7

CDR3aa: CAAGRRSSGTAGELFF
CDR3nt: TGTGCCGCCGGTCGGCGAAGTAGCGGGACCGCCGGGGAGCTGTTTTTT
v_gene: TRBV6-1
d_gene: TRBD2
abundance: many
j_gene: TRBJ2-2

CDR3aa: CASSQGGTGELFF
CDR3nt: TGTGCCAGCAGCCAAGGGGGCACCGGGGAGCTGTTTTTT
v_gene: TRBV3-1
d_gene: -
abundance: many
j_gene: TRBJ2-2

CDR3aa: CASSSGTGVNEQYF
CDR3nt: TGTGCCAGCAGCTCCGGGACAGGGGTCAACGAGCAGTACTTC
v_gene: TRBV7-6
d_gene: TRBD1
abundance: many
j_gene: TRBJ2-7

CDR3aa: CASSALAGPSYEQYFGPGTDTQYF
CDR3nt: -
v_gene: TRBV9
d_gene: -
abundance: once
j_gene: TRBJ2-3

CDR3aa: CASSARAGITYEQYF
CDR3nt: TGTGCCAGCAGTGCCCGGGCAGGGATTACCTACGAGCAGTACTTC
v_gene: TRBV2
d_gene: -
abundance: many
j_gene: TRBJ2-7

CDR3aa: CASSNSGLIDNEQFF
CDR3nt: TGTGCCAGCAGCAACTCGGGACTTATTGACAATGAGCAGTTCTTC
v_gene: TRBV12-3/TRBV12-4
d_gene: -
abundance: many
j_gene: TRBJ2-1

CDR3aa: CAWVRDRGLNEQFF
CDR3nt: TGTGCCTGGGTAAGGGACAGGGGGCTAAATGAGCAGTTCTTC
v_gene: TRBV30
d_gene: TRBD1
abundance: many
j_gene: TRBJ2-1